The sequence of this T cell receptor beta chain was determined in a study of T-cell reconstitution after alpha-beta-depleted transplantation in children. The TCRbeta library was prepared with unique molecular identifiers. TCRdb itself ran the PCR reads through MiXCR, one entry per CDR3 protein. In the table there are hundreds of thousands of distinct CDR3 sequences, 10% to 15% of which are singletons. V was trimmed by 7 bases and J by 2 bases, leaving 14 bases between them. There are 14 residues in the CDR3. From germline, CDR1 is SGHTA and CDR2 FQGNSA. This clonotype was seen a handful of times. The receptor comes from a male patient under 18 who had a stem cell transplant for acute myeloid leukemia, so the T cells may come from the graft donor. The V gene is TRBV7-2, the J gene TRBJ2-5; D is undetermined. Source: PBMCs, mostly from graft donor cells, taken 360 days after TCRalphabeta/CD19-depleted stem cell transplant. The CDR3 spells CASNPVGQQETQYF. The CDR3 region has the DNA TGTGCCAGCAACCCCGTCGGGCAGCAAGAGACCCAGTACTTC.